Listed below are T cell receptor beta chains from one sample, sequenced in a study of shared clonotypes between healthy human individuals. Data came from immunoSEQ multiplex PCR; TCRdb stores just in-frame clones and leaves some out. The sample has about 1 million clones; about 76% are singletons. Input material: memory CD4+ T cells sorted from blood. These TCRs come from a man younger than 35 in good health. Both conserved end residues are part of each CDR3. A D gene is named only where the DNA matches it firmly. Clone size is given for some rows only: seen once, a few or many times, or a class if the clone is expanded.

j_gene | v_gene | d_gene | abundance | CDR3aa | CDR3nt
TRBJ1-2 | TRBV6-5 | TRBD1 | . | CASSYSNRGADGYTF | TGTGCCAGCAGTTACTCCAACAGGGGCGCTGATGGCTACACCTTC
TRBJ2-5 | TRBV19 | TRBD2 | . | CASSPRGSGVETQYF | TGTGCCAGTAGCCCCCGGGGTAGCGGGGTAGAGACCCAGTACTTC
TRBJ1-2 | TRBV29-1 | . | few | CSVERPGYGYTF | TGCAGCGTTGAGAGGCCGGGATATGGCTACACCTTC
TRBJ2-1 | TRBV5-4 | TRBD2 | once | CASSPDSGSLNNEQFF | TGTGCCAGCAGCCCCGATAGCGGGAGCTTGAACAATGAGCAGTTCTTC
TRBJ1-1 | TRBV19 | . | . | CASSIYGRGFATEAFF | TGTGCCAGTAGTATTTATGGTAGGGGGTTTGCCACTGAAGCTTTCTTT
TRBJ2-5 | TRBV7-2 | . | . | CASSWGTSETQYF | TGTGCCAGCAGCTGGGGGACATCGGAGACCCAGTACTTC
TRBJ1-4 | TRBV5-8 | . | . | CASSPRWGPNEKLFF | TGTGCCAGCAGCCCTCGATGGGGGCCCAATGAAAAACTGTTTTTT
TRBJ1-5 | TRBV5-5 | . | . | CASSADTVSNQPQHF | TGTGCCAGCAGCGCTGACACGGTTAGCAATCAGCCCCAGCATTTT
TRBJ1-1 | TRBV29-1 | TRBD1 | . | CSADRANTEAFF | TGCAGCGCTGACAGGGCTAACACTGAAGCTTTCTTT
TRBJ1-3 | TRBV9 | TRBD1 | few | CASSLGQGATGNTIYF | TGTGCCAGCAGCCTAGGACAGGGGGCAACTGGAAACACCATATATTTT
TRBJ1-3 | TRBV19 | . | . | CASSIGGPGNTIYF | TGTGCCAGTAGTATCGGGGGCCCTGGAAACACCATATATTTT
TRBJ1-3 | TRBV18 | . | . | CASSPTTDGNTIYF | TGTGCCAGCTCACCAACGACAGACGGAAACACCATATATTTT
TRBJ2-6 | TRBV27 | . | . | CASRSQGTGANVLTF | TGTGCCAGCAGATCCCAGGGTACCGGGGCCAACGTCCTGACTTTC
TRBJ2-5 | TRBV5-5 | TRBD2 | . | CASSTGTSGRETQYF | TGTGCCAGCAGCACCGGGACTAGCGGAAGGGAGACCCAGTACTTC
TRBJ1-2 | TRBV19 | TRBD1 | . | CASVRDRTNYGYTF | TGTGCCAGCGTTAGGGACAGGACCAACTATGGCTACACCTTC
TRBJ1-2 | TRBV5-4 | TRBD1 | . | CASSLTGTGYGYTF | TGTGCCAGCAGCTTGACGGGGACAGGCTATGGCTACACCTTC
TRBJ2-5 | TRBV11-2 | . | . | CASSSFLGETQYF | TGTGCCAGCAGCTCGTTCTTAGGGGAGACCCAGTACTTC
TRBJ2-5 | TRBV10-3 | . | . | CAISEVGGQETQYF | TGTGCCATCAGTGAGGTGGGAGGCCAAGAGACCCAGTACTTC
TRBJ2-2 | TRBV5-1 | TRBD2 | . | CASSPGGFPGELFF | TGCGCCAGCAGCCCGGGGGGGTTCCCCGGGGAGCTGTTTTTT
TRBJ1-6 | TRBV21-1 | . | . | CASASGRFNSPLHF | TGTGCCAGCGCCTCGGGACGGTTTAATTCACCCCTCCACTTT
TRBJ2-3 | TRBV19 | TRBD2 | . | CASSRTSGRLWDTQYF | TGTGCCAGTAGTCGGACTAGCGGGAGGCTTTGGGATACGCAGTATTTT
TRBJ2-7 | TRBV7-6 | TRBD2 | . | CASSPLAGGPYEQYF | TGTGCCAGCAGCCCACTAGCGGGAGGCCCCTACGAGCAGTACTTC
TRBJ1-2 | TRBV7-9 | TRBD1 | . | CASSACRTGSGYTF | TGTGCCAGCAGCGCTTGCCGGACAGGCTCTGGCTACACCTTC
TRBJ1-4 | TRBV4-1 | TRBD1 | . | CASSQDLSNRGWSELFF | TGCGCCAGCAGCCAAGATCTATCGAACAGGGGATGGTCGGAACTGTTTTTT
TRBJ2-2 | TRBV5-4 | . | . | CASSLKGGNTGELFF | TGTGCCAGCAGCTTAAAGGGGGGGAACACCGGGGAGCTGTTTTTT
TRBJ2-5 | TRBV18 | TRBD1 | few | CASSRDRVTETQYF | TGTGCCAGCTCACGGGACAGGGTAACGGAGACCCAGTACTTC
TRBJ1-5 | TRBV19 | . | . | CAVQQRSGSNQPQHF | TGTGCCGTACAACAGAGAAGCGGGTCCAATCAGCCCCAGCATTTT
TRBJ2-1 | TRBV7-6 | TRBD2 | few | CASSETSGSSYNEQFF | TGTGCCAGCAGCGAGACTAGCGGAAGCTCCTACAATGAGCAGTTCTTC
TRBJ1-3 | TRBV7-2 | . | once | CASSRGSGNTIYF | TGTGCCAGCAGTCGAGGGTCTGGAAACACCATATATTTT
TRBJ2-1 | TRBV27 | . | . | CASSRYRDLRFYEQFF | TGTGCCAGCAGTAGGTACAGGGACTTACGATTTTATGAGCAGTTCTTC
TRBJ2-1 | TRBV19 | TRBD1 | few | CASRPRQGVVYNEQFF | TGTGCCAGTAGACCCCGACAGGGGGTCGTCTACAATGAGCAGTTCTTC
TRBJ1-2 | TRBV28 | . | . | CASRTPGNYGYTF | TGTGCCAGCAGAACCCCGGGGAACTATGGCTACACCTTC
TRBJ1-5 | TRBV6-5 | . | . | CASGDDQPQHF | TGTGCCAGCGGGGATGATCAGCCCCAGCATTTT
TRBJ1-4 | TRBV2 | . | . | CASSKTGFNEKLFF | TGTGCCAGCAGCAAAACAGGGTTTAATGAAAAACTGTTTTTT
TRBJ2-5 | TRBV5-1 | . | once | CASSLAGKETQYF | TGCGCCAGCAGCTTGGCCGGAAAAGAGACCCAGTACTTC
TRBJ2-1 | TRBV12-5 | TRBD2 | . | CASGPRGLAGLNEQFF | TGTGCTAGTGGCCCCCGGGGACTAGCGGGACTGAATGAGCAGTTCTTC
TRBJ2-3 | TRBV7-7 | TRBD1 | . | CASSLDRADTQYF | TGTGCTAGCAGCTTGGACAGGGCGGATACGCAGTATTTT
TRBJ1-2 | TRBV11-2 | TRBD1 | . | CASRAGQGAYGYTF | TGTGCCAGCAGAGCGGGACAGGGGGCCTATGGCTACACCTTC
TRBJ2-1 | TRBV12-5 | TRBD2 | few | CASLSGSSRGEQFF | TGTGCTAGTCTGAGCGGGAGTTCCCGTGGTGAGCAGTTCTTC
TRBJ2-5 | TRBV7-9 | . | . | CASSPPSFETQYF | TGTGCCAGCAGCCCTCCTTCTTTTGAGACCCAGTACTTC
TRBJ1-4 | TRBV18 | . | . | CASSATVHNEKLFF | TGTGCCAGCTCAGCGACAGTCCATAATGAAAAACTGTTTTTT
TRBJ2-2 | TRBV19 | . | once | CASSIGALNTGELFF | TGTGCCAGTAGTATCGGGGCACTGAACACCGGGGAGCTGTTTTTT
TRBJ2-3 | TRBV19 | TRBD2 | . | CASSIAAGGRPDTQYF | TGTGCCAGTAGTATTGCAGCGGGGGGGCGCCCAGATACGCAGTATTTT
TRBJ2-5 | TRBV30 | TRBD2 | once | CATSGAGGYQETQYF | TGTGCTACTAGCGGAGCGGGGGGGTACCAAGAGACCCAGTACTTC
TRBJ2-7 | TRBV7-2 | . | . | CASSPDGGRLSEQYF | TGTGCCAGCAGCCCCGACGGAGGACGGCTCTCCGAGCAGTACTTC
TRBJ2-3 | TRBV6-1 | . | . | CASSVRTDTQYF | TGTGCCAGCTCCGTCCGCACAGATACGCAGTATTTT
TRBJ1-4 | TRBV6-5 | TRBD1 | . | CASSRKTGELFF | TGTGCCAGCAGTCGAAAAACAGGGGAACTGTTTTTT
TRBJ2-1 | TRBV7-2 | . | . | CASSGRTYNEQFF | TGTGCCAGCAGCGGGCGGACCTACAATGAGCAGTTCTTC
TRBJ1-5 | TRBV9 | . | . | CASSTTQGPGQPQHF | TGTGCCAGCAGCACTACACAGGGTCCAGGCCAGCCCCAGCATTTT